This T cell receptor beta chain was documented in a study of T cell repertoires in cytomegalovirus infection. Study overall: Researchers turned to recently identified HLA-C-restricted CMV epitopes as well as well-studied HLA-B-restricted ones. Indications came from public TCR beta signatures; they pointed to CMV infection and to a matching HLA type.

Trimming left V 5 bases short and J 4 bases short, with 12 bases between. The CDR3 runs to 14 residues. Germline V gene data show CDR1 as SGHVS and CDR2 as FNYEAQ. MiXCR, run by TCRdb on the reads, gives a single entry per CDR3 protein. The sample lists 650,000 to 900,000 distinct CDR3 sequences, 32% occurring once. For this clonotype: Its target is unknown.

Study conclusions and caveats: Summed frequency of shared TCR beta families picked out CMV carriers who also had the relevant HLA. Dominant in the ex vivo response were TCR beta clonotypes restricted by HLA-C and specific for CMV.

The sequencing here drew on cultured CD8+ T cells from PBMCs, taken from culture after CMV antigen stimulation. This rearrangement joins TRBV7-6 to TRBJ1-5; D gene ambiguous. The sequence was obtained from a human donor in good health (CMV status not recorded). Some clones in this sample may be carry-over from other donors' samples. The CDR3 spells CASSLTPFNQPQHF. The CDR3 DNA follows: TGTGCCAGCAGCCTGACACCCTTTAATCAGCCCCAGCATTTT.